This TCR beta chain was sequenced for a study of shared clonotypes between healthy human individuals (dated by TCRdb to between 2020 and 2021). As for the study more broadly: The cohort included a few men and two women between 18 and 49 years of age. The study deeply sequenced blood TCR repertoires of about five healthy adults to estimate repertoire size and the extent of clonotype sharing between individuals. To increase sequencing depth and limit assay-specific biases, different laboratories used diverse techniques to prepare libraries and sequence TCR repertoires. Per donor, leukapheresis produced somewhere between about 0.85 and 8.9 billion PBMCs.

On the study overall, not on this receptor specifically: Based on pairwise subsampling, the degree of clonotype sharing among donors was expected to be affected by sequencing depth. Only blood was sampled, and tissue TCR repertoires likely differ from those in blood. The genetic and exposure-history diversity represented was limited by the small number of donors.

The donors were healthy, HIV-negative adults who had no recently reported acute infections or vaccinations. Every donor was a Caucasian adult living in Nashville, Tennessee, USA. For unsorted samples, tens of millions of PBMCs were counted, and genomic DNA was extracted using the QIAamp DNA Blood Mini kit. Blood was collected by leukapheresis, and PBMCs were isolated by Ficoll-Histopaque density gradient centrifugation and then cryopreserved in liquid nitrogen vapor phase. The table lists this clone with a count of one. What antigen it recognizes has not been identified. It has no much larger one-base neighbor in the sample; base qualities were not kept. The germline V gene (reference sequence) yields LNHDA for CDR1 and SQIVND for CDR2. The junction shows trimming of 10 bases on V and 1 base on J, and the gene matches do not reach 8 bases of it. The CDR3, cysteine through phenylalanine, is 15 amino acids long. Only the CDR3 part of the read is kept: 45 bases, read in frame from the first base.

Using the deep immunoSEQ assay, TCR CDR3 regions were amplified from genomic DNA by multiplex PCR. For each cell subset, the extracted genomic DNA was distributed evenly across all wells of several immunoSEQ 96-well plates, and each plate served as one replicate. For unsorted PBMC, each replicate PCR was loaded with 300 to 350 ng genomic DNA, equivalent to tens of thousands of T cell genomes. Unsorted PBMC genomic DNA was sequenced across ten immunoSEQ deep assay plates. The purified libraries were quantified using a Qubit 3.0 fluorometer, sized with a Bioanalyzer 2100, and then quantified again using the KAPA Library Quantification kit. Every immunoSEQ 96-well plate was sequenced on a separate single-read 150-cycle Illumina NextSeq 550 flow cell. Processing in the source paper ran as follows. Because the immunoSEQ output included only junctional sequences and no quality scores, the filtering could not be the same as the filtering used for full-length reads. To assign V/J genes and CDR3, sequences were annotated against IMGT germline references using PyIR, a Python wrapper for IgBLAST v1.9. Reads with weak V/J assignments (E-value above 1e-6), missing CDR3, stop codons, out-of-frame junctions, or ambiguous translated residues were removed. V3J clonotypes were defined by identical inferred V gene, J gene, and CDR3 amino acid sequence. Percentage overlap between repertoires was computed as shared unique clonotypes divided by the size of the smaller repertoire. Richness of each repertoire was evaluated using RTK rarefaction, the Chao1 estimator, and Recon v2.1 estimates of unobserved clonotypes. This immuneACCESS table, as held by TCRdb, lists in-frame sequences with V and J called but not all clones. Of the missing ones, under half trace to an unresolved V gene in checked studies; the others have no known cause. The V and J calls and the clone size are those of that table, but D and trimming were determined from the DNA. The sample profile shows approximately 470,000 clones; approximately 82% of them were found once. The ten largest clonotypes hold more than 10% of the sample.

The sequencing input was PBMCs. The receptor chain draws on TRBV19 and TRBJ2-3; the central 10 bases match TRBD2. This sequence was found in a woman in her forties in good health. Some clones in this sample may be carry-over from other donors' samples. The sequence in DNA is TGTGCCACCGAATCTACTAGCGGGGGCACAGATACGCAGTATTTT. It is translated as CATESTSGGTDTQYF.